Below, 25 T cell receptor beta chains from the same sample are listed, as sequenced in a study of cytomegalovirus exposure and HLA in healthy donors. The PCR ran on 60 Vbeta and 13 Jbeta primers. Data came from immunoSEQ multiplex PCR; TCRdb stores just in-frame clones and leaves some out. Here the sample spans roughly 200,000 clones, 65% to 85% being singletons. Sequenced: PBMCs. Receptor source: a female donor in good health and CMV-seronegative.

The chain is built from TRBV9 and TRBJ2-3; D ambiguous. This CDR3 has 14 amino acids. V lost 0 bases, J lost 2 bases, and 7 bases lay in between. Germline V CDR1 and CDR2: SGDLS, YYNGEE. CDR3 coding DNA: TGTGCCAGCAGCGTAGGGCTCCACACAGATACGCAGTATTTT. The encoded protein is CASSVGLHTDTQYF.

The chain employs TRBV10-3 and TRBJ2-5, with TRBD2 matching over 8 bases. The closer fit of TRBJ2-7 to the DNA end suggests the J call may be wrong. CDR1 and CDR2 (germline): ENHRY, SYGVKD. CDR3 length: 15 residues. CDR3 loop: CAISVQRGQPYEQYF. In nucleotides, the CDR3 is TGTGCCATCAGTGTACAGCGGGGGCAGCCCTACGAGCAGTACTTC.

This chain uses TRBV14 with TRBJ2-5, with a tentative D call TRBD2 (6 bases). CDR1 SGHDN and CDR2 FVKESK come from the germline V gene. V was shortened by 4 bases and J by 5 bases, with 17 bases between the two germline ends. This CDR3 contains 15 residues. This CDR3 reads CASSPRPDRGETQYF. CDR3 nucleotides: TGTGCCAGCAGCCCTCGACCGGACCGGGGGGAGACCCAGTACTTC.

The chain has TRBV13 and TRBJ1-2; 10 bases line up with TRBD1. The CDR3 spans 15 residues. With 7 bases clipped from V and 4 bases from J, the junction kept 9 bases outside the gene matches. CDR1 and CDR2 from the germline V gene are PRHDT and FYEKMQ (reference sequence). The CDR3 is CASTNRDRGSYGYTF. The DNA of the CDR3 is TGTGCCAGCACCAACCGGGACAGGGGATCCTATGGCTACACCTTC. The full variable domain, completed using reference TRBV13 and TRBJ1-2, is AAGVIQSPRHLIKEKRETATLKCYPIPRHDTVYWYQQGPGQDPQFLISFYEKMQSDKGSIPDRFSAQQFSDYHSELNMSSLELGDSALYFCASTNRDRGSYGYTFGSGTRLTVV.

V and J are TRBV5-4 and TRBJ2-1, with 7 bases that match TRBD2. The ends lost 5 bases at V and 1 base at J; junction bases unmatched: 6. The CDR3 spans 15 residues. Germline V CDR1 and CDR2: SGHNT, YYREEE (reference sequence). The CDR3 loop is CASRMSGVSYNEQFF. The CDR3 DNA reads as TGTGCCAGCAGGATGAGCGGGGTTTCCTACAATGAGCAGTTCTTC.

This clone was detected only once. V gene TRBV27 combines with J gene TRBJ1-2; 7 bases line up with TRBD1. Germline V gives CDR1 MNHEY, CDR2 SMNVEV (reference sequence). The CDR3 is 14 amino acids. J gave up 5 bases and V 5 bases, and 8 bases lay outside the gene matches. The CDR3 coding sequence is TGTGCCAGCAGTCCCTCGGGACAGATGTATGGCTACACCTTC. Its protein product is CASSPSGQMYGYTF.

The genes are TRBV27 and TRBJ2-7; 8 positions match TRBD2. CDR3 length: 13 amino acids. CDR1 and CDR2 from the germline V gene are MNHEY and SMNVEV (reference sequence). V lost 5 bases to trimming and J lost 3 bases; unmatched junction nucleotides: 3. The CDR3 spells CASSRGRNYEQYF. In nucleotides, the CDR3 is TGTGCCAGCAGTCGCGGGAGGAACTACGAGCAGTACTTC.

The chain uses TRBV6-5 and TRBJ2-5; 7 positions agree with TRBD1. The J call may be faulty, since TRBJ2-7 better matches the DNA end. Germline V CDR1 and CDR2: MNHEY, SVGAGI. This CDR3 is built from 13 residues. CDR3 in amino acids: CASSETGTYEQYF. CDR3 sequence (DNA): TGTGCCAGCAGTGAGACAGGGACCTACGAGCAGTACTTC.

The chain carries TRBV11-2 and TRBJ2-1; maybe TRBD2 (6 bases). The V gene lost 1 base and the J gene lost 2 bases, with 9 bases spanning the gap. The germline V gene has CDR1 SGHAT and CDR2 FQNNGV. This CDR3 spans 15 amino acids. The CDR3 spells CASSLASGPYNEQFF. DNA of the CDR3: TGTGCCAGCAGCTTAGCCAGCGGGCCCTACAATGAGCAGTTCTTC.

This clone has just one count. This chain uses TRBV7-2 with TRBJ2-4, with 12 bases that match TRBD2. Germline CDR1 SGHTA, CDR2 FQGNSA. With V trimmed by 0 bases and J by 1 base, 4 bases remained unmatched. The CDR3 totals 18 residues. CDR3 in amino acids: CASSLARLAGAAKNIQYF. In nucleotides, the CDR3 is TGTGCCAGCAGCTTAGCGCGACTAGCGGGGGCGGCCAAAAACATTCAGTACTTC.

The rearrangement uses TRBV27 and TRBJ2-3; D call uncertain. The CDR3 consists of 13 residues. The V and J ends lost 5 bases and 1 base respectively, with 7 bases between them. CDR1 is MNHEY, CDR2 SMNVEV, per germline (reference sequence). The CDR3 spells CASSPVGTDTQYF. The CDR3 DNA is TGTGCCAGCAGTCCCGTCGGCACAGATACGCAGTATTTT.

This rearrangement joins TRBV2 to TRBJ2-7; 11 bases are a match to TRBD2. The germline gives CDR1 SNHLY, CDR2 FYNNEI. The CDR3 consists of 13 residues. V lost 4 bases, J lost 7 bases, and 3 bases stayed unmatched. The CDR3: CASSVAGGLEQYF. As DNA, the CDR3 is TGTGCCAGCAGTGTAGCGGGGGGGCTAGAGCAGTACTTC.

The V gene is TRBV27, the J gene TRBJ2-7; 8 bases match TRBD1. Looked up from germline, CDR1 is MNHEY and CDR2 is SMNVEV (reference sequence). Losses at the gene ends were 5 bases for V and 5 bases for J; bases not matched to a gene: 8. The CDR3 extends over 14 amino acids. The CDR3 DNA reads TGTGCCAGCAGTGAGCAGGGGGCGCGCGACGAGCAGTACTTC. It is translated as CASSEQGARDEQYF.

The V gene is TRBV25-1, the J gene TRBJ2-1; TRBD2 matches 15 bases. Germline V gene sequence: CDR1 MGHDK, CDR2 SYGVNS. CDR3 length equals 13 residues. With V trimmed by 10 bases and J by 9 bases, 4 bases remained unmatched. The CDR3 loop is CAISGLAGGEQFF. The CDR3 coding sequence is TGTGCCATTTCGGGACTAGCGGGAGGTGAGCAGTTCTTC.

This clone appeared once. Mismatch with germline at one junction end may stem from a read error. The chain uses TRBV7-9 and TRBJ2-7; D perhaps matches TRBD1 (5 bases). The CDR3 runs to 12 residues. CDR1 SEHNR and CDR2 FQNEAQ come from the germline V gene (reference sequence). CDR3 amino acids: CSSSTDSYEQYF. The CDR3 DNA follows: TGTTCCAGCAGCACAGACAGTTACGAGCAGTACTTC.

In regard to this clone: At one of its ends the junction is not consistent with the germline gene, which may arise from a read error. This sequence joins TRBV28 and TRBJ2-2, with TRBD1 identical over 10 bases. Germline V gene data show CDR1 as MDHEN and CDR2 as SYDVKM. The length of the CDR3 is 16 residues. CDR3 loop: CASSLSGTGESGELFF. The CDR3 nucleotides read TGTGCCAGCAGCTTATCCGGGACAGGGGAATCCGGGGAGCTGTTTTTT.

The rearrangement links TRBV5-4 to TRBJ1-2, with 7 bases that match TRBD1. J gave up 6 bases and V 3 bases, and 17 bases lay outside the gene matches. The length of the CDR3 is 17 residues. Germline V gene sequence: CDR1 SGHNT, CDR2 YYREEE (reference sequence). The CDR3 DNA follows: TGTGCCAGCAGCTGGGCCTTCCGGGACAGCGCCCGAGATGGCTACACCTTC. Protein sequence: CASSWAFRDSARDGYTF.

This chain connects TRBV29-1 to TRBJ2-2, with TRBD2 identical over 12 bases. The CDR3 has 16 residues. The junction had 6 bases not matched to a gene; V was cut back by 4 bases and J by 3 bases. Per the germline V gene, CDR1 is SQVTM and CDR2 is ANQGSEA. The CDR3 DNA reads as TGCAGCGTTGTCCCTAGCGGGAGGGTGTACACCGGGGAGCTGTTTTTT. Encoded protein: CSVVPSGRVYTGELFF.

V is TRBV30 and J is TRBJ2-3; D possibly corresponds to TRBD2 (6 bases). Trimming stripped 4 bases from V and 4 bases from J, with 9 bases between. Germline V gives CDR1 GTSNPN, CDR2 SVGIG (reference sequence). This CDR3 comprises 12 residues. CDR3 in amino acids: CAWTGRPDTQYF. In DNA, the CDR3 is TGTGCCTGGACAGGGAGGCCAGATACGCAGTATTTT.

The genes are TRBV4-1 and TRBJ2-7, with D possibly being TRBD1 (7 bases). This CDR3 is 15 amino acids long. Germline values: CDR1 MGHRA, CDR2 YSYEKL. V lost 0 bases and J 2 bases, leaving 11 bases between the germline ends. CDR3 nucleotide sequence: TGCGCCAGCAGCCAAGATCCAGGGGGGACCTACGAGCAGTACTTC. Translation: CASSQDPGGTYEQYF.

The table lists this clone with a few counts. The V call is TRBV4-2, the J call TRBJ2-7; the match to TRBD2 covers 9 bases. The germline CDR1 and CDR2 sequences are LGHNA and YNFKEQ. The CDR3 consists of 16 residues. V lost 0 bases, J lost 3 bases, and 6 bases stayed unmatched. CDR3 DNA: TGTGCCAGCAGCCAAGATCATGGTAGCGGGGGCTACGAGCAGTACTTC. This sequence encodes CASSQDHGSGGYEQYF.

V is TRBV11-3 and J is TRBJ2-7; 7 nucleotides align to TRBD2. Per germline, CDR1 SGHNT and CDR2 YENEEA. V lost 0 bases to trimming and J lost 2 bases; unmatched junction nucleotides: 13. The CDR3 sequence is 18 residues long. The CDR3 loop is CASSLESRDYKVPYEQYF. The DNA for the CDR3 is TGTGCCAGCAGCTTAGAGTCCCGGGACTACAAAGTACCCTACGAGCAGTACTTC. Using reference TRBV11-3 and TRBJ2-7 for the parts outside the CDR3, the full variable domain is EAGVVQSPRYKIIEKKQPVAFWCNPISGHNTLYWYLQNLGQGPELLIRYENEEAVDDSQLPKDRFSAERLKGVDSTLKIQPAELGDSAVYLCASSLESRDYKVPYEQYFGPGTRLTVT.

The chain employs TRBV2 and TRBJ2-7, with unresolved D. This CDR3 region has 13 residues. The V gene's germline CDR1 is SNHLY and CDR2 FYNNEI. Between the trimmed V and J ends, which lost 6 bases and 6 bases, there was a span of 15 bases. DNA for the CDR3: TGTGCCAGCAGATCCCGAGATCGGGTCGAGCAGTACTTC. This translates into CASRSRDRVEQYF.

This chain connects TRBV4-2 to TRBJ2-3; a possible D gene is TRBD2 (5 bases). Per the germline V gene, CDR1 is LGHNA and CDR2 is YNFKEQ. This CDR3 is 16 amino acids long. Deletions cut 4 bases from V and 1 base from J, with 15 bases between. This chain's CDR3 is CASSPIWTQRTDTQYF. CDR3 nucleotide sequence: TGTGCCAGCAGCCCAATTTGGACTCAACGCACAGATACGCAGTATTTT.

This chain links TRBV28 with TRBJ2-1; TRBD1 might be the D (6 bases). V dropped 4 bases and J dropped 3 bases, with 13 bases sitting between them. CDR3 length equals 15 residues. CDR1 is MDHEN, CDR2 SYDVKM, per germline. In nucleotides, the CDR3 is TGTGCCAGCAGTTCCACAGGGAAACTCTACAATGAGCAGTTCTTC. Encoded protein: CASSSTGKLYNEQFF. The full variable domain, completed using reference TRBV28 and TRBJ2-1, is DVKVTQSSRYLVKRTGEKVFLECVQDMDHENMFWYRQDPGLGLRLIYFSYDVKMKEKGDIPEGYSVSREKKERFSLILESASTNQTSMYLCASSSTGKLYNEQFFGPGTRLTVL.